A selection of T cell receptor beta chains follows, all from one sample in a study of shared clonotypes between healthy human individuals. TCRdb's table, derived via immunoSEQ multiplex PCR, lists solely in-frame clones and lacks some. The sample records over 850,000 clones, more than 75% being singletons. The sequenced sample was memory CD4+ T cells from PBMCs. The receptors were sampled from a man aged 18 to 30 in good health. Some clones in this sample may be carry-over from other donors' samples. Each CDR3 is given with its conserved first and last residue. A D gene is named only where the DNA matches it firmly. Size is stated for part of the rows, as once, few or many counts, or as a class when the clone is expanded.

clone_size,d_call,v_call,j_call,cdr3_nt,cdr3_aa
NA,TRBD1,TRBV7-9,TRBJ1-2,TGTGCCAGCAGCTTAGGGGGACAGTCCTATGGCTACACCTTC,CASSLGGQSYGYTF
NA,NA,TRBV6-6,TRBJ2-7,TGTGCCAGCAGTTCTGCGGACAGTTCCTACGAGCAGTACTTC,CASSSADSSYEQYF
NA,NA,TRBV7-3,TRBJ2-5,TGTGCCAGCGCCCTCACAGGGCTGGGAGCTCAGACCCAGTACTTC,CASALTGLGAQTQYF
NA,NA,TRBV7-9,TRBJ2-7,TGTGCCAGCAGCCCGGACACCACCTACGAGCAGTACTTC,CASSPDTTYEQYF
NA,NA,TRBV29-1,TRBJ1-5,TGCAGCGTTACCCAGACTCAGGGGATCGGACAGCCCCAGCATTTT,CSVTQTQGIGQPQHF
NA,NA,TRBV7-3,TRBJ2-6,TGTGCCAGCAGCTCCAGGGCTACTGGGGCCAACGTCCTGACTTTC,CASSSRATGANVLTF
few,NA,TRBV4-1,TRBJ2-3,TGCGCCAGCAGCCGGCCCGCCGATACGCAGTATTTT,CASSRPADTQYF
NA,TRBD2,TRBV2,TRBJ2-6,TGTGCCAGCACCTCGGGACTAGCGAGTACTGGGGCCAACGTCCTGACTTTC,CASTSGLASTGANVLTF
NA,NA,TRBV28,TRBJ1-1,TGTGCCAGCAGTGTCCCGAGGCATGAAGCTTTCTTT,CASSVPRHEAFF
NA,NA,TRBV9,TRBJ2-7,TGTGCCAGCAGCGCCCAAGGTGGCTACGAGCAGTACTTC,CASSAQGGYEQYF
once,NA,TRBV19,TRBJ1-5,TGTGCCAGTAGAAATGGAGTAGGGTGGGGCAATCAGCCCCAGCATTTT,CASRNGVGWGNQPQHF
few,TRBD1,TRBV5-1,TRBJ1-1,TGCGCCAGCAGCTTGGATGGACAGGCAACCACTGAAGCTTTCTTT,CASSLDGQATTEAFF
once,NA,TRBV28,TRBJ2-3,TGTGCCAGCAGACAGGAAGGTACGCAGTATTTT,CASRQEGTQYF
NA,NA,TRBV6-1,TRBJ1-5,TGTGCCAGCAGTGGAGAAAATAGCAATCAGCCCCAGCATTTT,CASSGENSNQPQHF
NA,NA,TRBV15,TRBJ2-1,TGTGCCACCAGCAGAGATCGAGGCGAGCAGTTCTTC,CATSRDRGEQFF
NA,TRBD1,TRBV29-1,TRBJ1-1,TGCAGCGTTGAGAAGACAGGGGACACTGAAGCTTTCTTT,CSVEKTGDTEAFF
NA,NA,TRBV7-2,TRBJ2-3,TGTGCCAGCAGCCTCACAGATACGCAGTATTTT,CASSLTDTQYF
NA,NA,TRBV7-4,TRBJ1-2,TGTGCCAGCAGCCCGCCCGGGACACCGCGGGGCTACACCTTC,CASSPPGTPRGYTF